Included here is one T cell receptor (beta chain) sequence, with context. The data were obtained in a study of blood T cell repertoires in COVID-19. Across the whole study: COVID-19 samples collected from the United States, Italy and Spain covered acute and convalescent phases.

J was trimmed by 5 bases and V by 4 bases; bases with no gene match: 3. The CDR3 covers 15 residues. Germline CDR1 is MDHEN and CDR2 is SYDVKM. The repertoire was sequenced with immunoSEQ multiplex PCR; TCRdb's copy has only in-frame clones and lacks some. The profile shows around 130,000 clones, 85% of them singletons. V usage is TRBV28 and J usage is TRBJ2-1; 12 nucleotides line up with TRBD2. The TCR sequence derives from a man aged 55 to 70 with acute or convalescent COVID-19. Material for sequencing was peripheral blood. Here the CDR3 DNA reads TGTGCCAGCAGTTCTAGCGGGAGGGCCAACAATGAGCAGTTCTTC. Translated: CASSSSGRANNEQFF. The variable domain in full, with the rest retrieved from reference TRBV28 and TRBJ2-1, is DVKVTQSSRYLVKRTGEKVFLECVQDMDHENMFWYRQDPGLGLRLIYFSYDVKMKEKGDIPEGYSVSREKKERFSLILESASTNQTSMYLCASSSSGRANNEQFFGPGTRLTVL.